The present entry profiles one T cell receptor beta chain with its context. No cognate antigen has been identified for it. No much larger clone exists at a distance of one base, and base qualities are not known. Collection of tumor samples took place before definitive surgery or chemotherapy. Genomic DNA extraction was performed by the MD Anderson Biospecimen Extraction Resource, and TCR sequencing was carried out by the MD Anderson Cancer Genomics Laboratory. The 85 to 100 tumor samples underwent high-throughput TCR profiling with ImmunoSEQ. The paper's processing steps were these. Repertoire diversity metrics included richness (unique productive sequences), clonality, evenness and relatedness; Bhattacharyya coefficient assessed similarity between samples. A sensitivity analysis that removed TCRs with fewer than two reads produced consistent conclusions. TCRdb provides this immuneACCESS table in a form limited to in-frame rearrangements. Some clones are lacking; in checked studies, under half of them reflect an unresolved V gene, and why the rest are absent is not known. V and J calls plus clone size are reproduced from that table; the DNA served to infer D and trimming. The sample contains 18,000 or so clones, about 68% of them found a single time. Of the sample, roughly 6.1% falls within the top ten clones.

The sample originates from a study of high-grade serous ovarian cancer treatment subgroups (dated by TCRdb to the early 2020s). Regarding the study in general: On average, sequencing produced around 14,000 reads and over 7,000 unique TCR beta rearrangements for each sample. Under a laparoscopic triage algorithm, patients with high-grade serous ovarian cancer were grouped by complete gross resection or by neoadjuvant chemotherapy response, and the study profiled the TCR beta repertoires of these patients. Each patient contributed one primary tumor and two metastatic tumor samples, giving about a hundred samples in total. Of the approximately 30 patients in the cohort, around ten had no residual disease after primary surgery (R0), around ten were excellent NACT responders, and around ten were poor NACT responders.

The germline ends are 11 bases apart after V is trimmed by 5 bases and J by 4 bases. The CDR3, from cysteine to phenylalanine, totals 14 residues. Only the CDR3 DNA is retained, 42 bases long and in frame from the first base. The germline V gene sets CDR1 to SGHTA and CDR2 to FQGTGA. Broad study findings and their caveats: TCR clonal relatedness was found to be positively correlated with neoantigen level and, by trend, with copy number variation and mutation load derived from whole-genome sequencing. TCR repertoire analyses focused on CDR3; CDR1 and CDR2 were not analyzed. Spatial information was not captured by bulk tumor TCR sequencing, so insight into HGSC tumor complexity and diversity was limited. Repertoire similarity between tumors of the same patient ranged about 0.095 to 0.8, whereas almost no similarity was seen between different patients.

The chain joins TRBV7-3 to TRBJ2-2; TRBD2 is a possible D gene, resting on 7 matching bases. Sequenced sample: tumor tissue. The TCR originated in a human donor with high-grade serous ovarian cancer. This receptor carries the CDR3 CASSGGGATGELFF. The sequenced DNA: TGTGCCAGCAGCGGAGGGGGGGCCACCGGGGAGCTGTTTTTT.